These 32 T cell receptor beta chains came from one sample sequenced in a study of blood T cells in healthy people across ages. The second PCR ran about 6 to 12 cycles with a sample-barcoded 5' primer and J-beta primers. MiXCR was run by TCRdb on the 5' RACE reads, yielding one entry per CDR3 protein. The sample shows about 640,000 distinct CDR3 sequences, 58% of them seen only once. The sample consisted of blood. Receptor source: a man in his fifties or sixties in good health.

With respect to this clonotype: The junction departs from the called germline gene at one end, perhaps through a read error. J is TRBJ2-7 and V is TRBV20-1; D is undetermined. This CDR3 region has 14 residues. CDR1 and CDR2 from the germline V gene are DFQATT and SNEGSKA (reference sequence). CDR3 sequence reads: CSARVALEPYEQYF. DNA of the CDR3: TGCAGTGCCCGCGTAGCCCTAGAACCTTACGAGCAGTACTTT.

For the CDR3, the DNA is TGTGCCAGCTCCGAGGGGGGTAGGGGTGGCTACACCTTC. As protein: CASSEGGRGGYTF. The genes are TRBV25-1 and TRBJ1-2, with D possibly TRBD1 on 6 matching bases. Trimming left V 8 bases short and J 7 bases short, with 17 bases between. Germline V gene data show CDR1 as MGHDK and CDR2 as SYGVNS. The CDR3 runs to 13 residues.

This clonotype has just a few counts. The chain joins TRBV12-3 or TRBV12-4 to TRBJ2-5; D perhaps matches TRBD1 (5 bases). The V and J ends lost 7 bases and 1 base respectively, with 10 bases between them. This CDR3 is 13 amino acids long. CDR3 amino acids: CASTQDSQETQYF. The CDR3 nucleotides read TGTGCCAGCACCCAAGACAGCCAAGAGACCCAGTACTTC.

The chain is built from TRBV12-3 or TRBV12-4 and TRBJ2-7, with 9 bases identical to TRBD1. This CDR3 comprises 15 residues. The V and J ends lost 7 bases and 2 bases, in that order; junction bases with no gene match: 9. The CDR3 nucleotides are TGTGCCAGCATAGGGACCGGGACAGGGCCCTACGAGCAGTACTTC. Translation: CASIGTGTGPYEQYF.

Only one count was recorded for this clonotype. CDR3 region: CASSRTGGTTDTQYF. In nucleotides, the CDR3 is TGCGCCAGCAGCCGGACCGGGGGGACCACAGATACGCAGTATTTT. The genes are TRBV5-1 and TRBJ2-3; TRBD2 matches at 7 bases. The CDR3 is 15 amino acids. J gave up 2 bases and V 4 bases, and 7 bases lay outside the gene matches. Germline V gene lookup returns CDR1 SGHRS and CDR2 YFSETQ.

This chain connects TRBV7-9 to TRBJ2-5; D uncertain. The J call is uncertain, as TRBJ1-2 better fits the DNA end. Germline CDR1 is SEHNR and CDR2 is FQNEAQ (reference sequence). This CDR3 has 13 amino acids. CDR3 nucleotide sequence: TGTGCCGGCACCGCCTCTGCCGGCTATGGCTACACCTTC. It encodes CAGTASAGYGYTF.

V usage is TRBV3-1 and J usage is TRBJ2-5; D remains unclear. The length of the CDR3 is 11 residues. Trimming stripped 10 bases from V and 5 bases from J, with 11 bases between. Per the germline V gene, CDR1 is LGHDT and CDR2 is YNNKEL (reference sequence). CDR3 amino acids: CATHAGETQYF. CDR3 in DNA: TGTGCCACTCACGCCGGGGAGACCCAGTACTTC.

The chain is built from TRBV4-1 and TRBJ1-4, with TRBD1 as a possible D gene (5 bases). V was cut by 2 bases and J by 8 bases, with 18 bases left in between. Per germline, CDR1 MGHRA and CDR2 YSYEKL. This CDR3 comprises 16 residues. CDR3 nucleotide sequence: TGCGCCAGCAGCCAACCTCCCGGGGGGGAGGAGGAAAAACTGTTTTTT. Protein: CASSQPPGGEEEKLFF.

This clonotype was seen only a few times. This chain joins TRBV28 and TRBJ2-2, with 7 bases fitting TRBD2. V gave up 6 bases and J gave up 0 bases; unmatched junction bases: 4. This CDR3 has 15 amino acids. Germline values: CDR1 MDHEN, CDR2 SYDVKM. This chain's CDR3 is CASSGGTTNTGELFF. Here the CDR3 DNA reads TGTGCCAGCAGCGGGGGGACGACGAACACCGGGGAGCTGTTTTTT. Full variable domain (rest looked up from reference TRBV28 and TRBJ2-2): DVKVTQSSRYLVKRTGEKVFLECVQDMDHENMFWYRQDPGLGLRLIYFSYDVKMKEKGDIPEGYSVSREKKERFSLILESASTNQTSMYLCASSGGTTNTGELFFGEGSRLTVL.

The chain links TRBV2 to TRBJ2-5; D possibly corresponds to TRBD1 (6 bases). Germline V gives CDR1 SNHLY, CDR2 FYNNEI. Trimming stripped 7 bases from V and 4 bases from J, with 10 bases between. The CDR3 spans 12 residues. The CDR3 spells CASTRGGETQYF. The CDR3 region has the DNA TGTGCCAGCACCCGAGGGGGAGAGACCCAGTACTTC.

The chain is built from TRBV12-3 or TRBV12-4 and TRBJ2-7; 7 bases are a match to TRBD1. The V segment lost 7 bases and the J segment 0 bases; nucleotides outside the gene matches: 6. The length of the CDR3 is 14 residues. This CDR3 reads CASTRDSSSYEQYF. CDR3 nucleotides: TGTGCCAGCACCAGGGACAGCAGCTCCTACGAGCAGTACTTC.

The rearrangement links TRBV15 to TRBJ1-5; D gene unclear. Trimming left V 3 bases short and J 4 bases short, with 22 bases between. The CDR3 is made up of 18 amino acids. Germline CDR1 and CDR2: LNHNV and YYDKDF (reference sequence). The CDR3 loop reads CATSSLSPGLGPNQPQHF. In nucleotides, the CDR3 is TGTGCCACCAGCAGTCTCTCTCCGGGTCTCGGCCCTAATCAGCCCCAGCATTTT.

This chain connects TRBV3-1 to TRBJ1-6; tentative D call: TRBD1 (6 bases). Germline values: CDR1 LGHDT, CDR2 YNNKEL (reference sequence). The CDR3 has 17 amino acids. V lost 6 bases and J 0 bases, leaving 15 bases between the germline ends. The CDR3 region has the DNA TGTGCCAGCAGTCCGACAGGACTTTCCTCCTATAATTCACCCCTCCACTTT. The encoded protein is CASSPTGLSSYNSPLHF.

CDR3 residues: CASSSHGGAGNEQFF. CDR3 in DNA: TGTGCCAGCAGTTCGCACGGGGGGGCGGGGAATGAGCAGTTCTTC. The chain combines TRBV12-3 or TRBV12-4 with TRBJ2-1; TRBD2 aligns across 8 bases. The V gene end was trimmed by 4 bases and the J gene end by 7 bases; junction bases not matched to a gene: 9. The CDR3 is made up of 15 amino acids.

This clonotype was observed at least ten times. The junction and the germline gene differ at one end; a read error may be behind it. V gene TRBV3-1 combines with J gene TRBJ2-5; D is undetermined. In germline, CDR1 is LGHDT, CDR2 YNNKEL (reference sequence). The CDR3 is 12 residues long. CDR3 DNA: TGTGCCAGCAGCCAAGACCAAAAGACCCAGTACTTC. Translated: CASSQDQKTQYF.

The chain is built from TRBV20-1 and TRBJ2-7; 9 bases are a match to TRBD2. This CDR3 has 13 residues. Germline loops: CDR1 DFQATT, CDR2 SNEGSKA (reference sequence). After removal of 6 bases from V and 3 bases from J, the junction contained 6 bases not matched to a gene. For the CDR3, the DNA is TGCAGTGCGCCAGTTAGCGGGGGCTACGAGCAGTACTTC. This codes for CSAPVSGGYEQYF.

The DNA for the CDR3 is TGTGCCAGCACGTCGACTGGGCCCTACGAGCAGTACTTC. Translating it yields CASTSTGPYEQYF. The chain recombines TRBV11-2 with TRBJ2-7; D not resolved. This CDR3 comprises 13 residues. From germline, CDR1 is SGHAT and CDR2 FQNNGV. V shed 7 bases and J shed 2 bases, with 12 bases lying between them. Complete variable domain (other parts from reference TRBV11-2 and TRBJ2-7): EAGVAQSPRYKIIEKRQSVAFWCNPISGHATLYWYQQILGQGPKLLIQFQNNGVVDDSQLPKDRFSAERLKGVDSTLKIQPAKLEDSAVYLCASTSTGPYEQYFGPGTRLTVT.

The CDR3 DNA sequence: TGTGCCAGCAGCCAACGAGGGACAGGGATCATTCAGTACTTC. Translating gives CASSQRGTGIIQYF. The rearrangement links TRBV7-8 to TRBJ2-4; 9 bases agree with TRBD1. The V and J ends lost 5 bases and 9 bases, in that order; junction bases with no gene match: 8. Germline-derived CDR1 and CDR2 are SGHVS and FQNEAQ. This CDR3 is built from 14 residues.

In nucleotides, the CDR3 is TGTGCCAGCAGTCCCCGGATCTATGAGCAGTTCTTC. Translated: CASSPRIYEQFF. The chain uses TRBV28 and TRBJ2-1; no clear D. CDR1 is MDHEN, CDR2 SYDVKM, per germline. Trimming took 5 bases from V and 8 from J, leaving 10 bases between them. The CDR3 is made up of 12 amino acids.

This clonotype was picked up a small number of times. This chain joins TRBV12-3 or TRBV12-4 and TRBJ2-3; perhaps TRBD2 as D (7 bases). CDR3 length: 16 residues. Between the trimmed V and J ends, which lost 3 bases and 0 bases, there was a span of 13 bases. In DNA, the CDR3 is TGTGCCAGCAGTTTCCCCGCGGGGGCTAGCACAGATACGCAGTATTTT. Encoded protein: CASSFPAGASTDTQYF.

The chain employs TRBV27 and TRBJ2-1; D is unresolved. V lost 3 bases and J lost 3, with 6 bases in between. The CDR3 covers 13 residues. The germline V gene has CDR1 MNHEY and CDR2 SMNVEV (reference sequence). CDR3 bases: TGTGCCAGCAGTTTCAACAGCTACAATGAGCAGTTCTTC. Translating gives CASSFNSYNEQFF.

The rearrangement joins TRBV18 to TRBJ1-1, with 7 nucleotides matching TRBD1. This CDR3 spans 12 amino acids. Trimming at V came to 6 bases and at J to 4 bases, leaving 2 bases not matched to a gene. Per germline, CDR1 KGHSH and CDR2 LQKENI. CDR3 loop: CASSRDSTEAFF. The CDR3 nucleotides are TGTGCCAGCTCGCGGGACAGCACTGAAGCTTTCTTT. Complete variable domain (other parts from reference TRBV18 and TRBJ1-1): NAGVMQNPRHLVRRRGQEARLRCSPMKGHSHVYWYRQLPEEGLKFMVYLQKENIIDESGMPKERFSAEFPKEGPSILRIQQVVRGDSAAYFCASSRDSTEAFFGQGTRLTVV.

V is TRBV5-1 and J is TRBJ2-5; no clear D gene. Per germline, CDR1 SGHRS and CDR2 YFSETQ. The CDR3 spans 15 residues. V was clipped by 1 base and J by 2 bases, with 12 bases between them. The CDR3 here is CASSLNGRRQETQYF. DNA of the CDR3: TGCGCCAGCAGCTTGAATGGTCGTCGGCAAGAGACCCAGTACTTC.

The chain joins TRBV6-2 or TRBV6-3 to TRBJ2-1, with TRBD2 matching 11 bases. Germline values: CDR1 MNHEY, CDR2 SVGEGT. CDR3 size: 14 residues. J gave up 5 bases and V 6 bases, and 3 bases lay outside the gene matches. This CDR3 is CASSRTSGHNEQFF. Written as DNA, the CDR3 is TGTGCCAGCAGCCGGACTAGCGGGCACAATGAGCAGTTCTTC.

In this sample, this clonotype turned up a few times. The J gene is TRBJ1-2, the V gene TRBV27, with 7 bases fitting TRBD1. The trim removed 4 bases at V and 2 bases at J, leaving 7 bases unmatched. The CDR3 covers 15 residues. The germline V gene has CDR1 MNHEY and CDR2 SMNVEV (reference sequence). The CDR3 coding sequence is TGTGCCAGCAGTTCGATCAGGACAGGCAACTATGGCTACACCTTC. This translates into CASSSIRTGNYGYTF.

The chain links TRBV7-2 to TRBJ1-2, with D uncertain. The CDR3 has 14 amino acids. Germline V gives CDR1 SGHTA, CDR2 FQGNSA. With 5 bases removed from V and 8 bases from J, the gap between germline ends came to 18 bases. In DNA, the CDR3 is TGTGCCAGCAGCCCCGCGGGCAGGTCGCGCGGCTACACCTTC. It yields the protein CASSPAGRSRGYTF.

The rearrangement joins TRBV28 to TRBJ1-2, with TRBD1 matching over 8 bases. V shed 4 bases, J shed 2 bases, and the junction held 9 bases outside the gene matches. The germline gives CDR1 MDHEN, CDR2 SYDVKM. The CDR3 totals 16 residues. In nucleotides, the CDR3 is TGTGCCAGCAGTTCGGGACAGGATTGGTTGAACTATGGCTACACCTTC. Translating gives CASSSGQDWLNYGYTF.

This clonotype was counted a few times. This chain connects TRBV2 to TRBJ2-5; D perhaps matches TRBD2 (5 bases). The CDR3 contains 13 residues. Germline CDR1 is SNHLY and CDR2 is FYNNEI. V was trimmed by 7 bases and J by 4 bases, leaving 13 bases between them. CDR3 protein: CASTTEVRETQYF. Written as DNA, the CDR3 is TGTGCCAGCACCACGGAGGTGAGAGAGACCCAGTACTTC.

The V gene is TRBV20-1, the J gene TRBJ2-7; maybe TRBD1 (6 bases). Germline CDR1 reads DFQATT; CDR2 reads SNEGSKA (reference sequence). The CDR3 totals 14 residues. Trimming left V 3 bases short and J 3 bases short, with 15 bases between. CDR3 loop: CSASPGQGHYEQYF. The CDR3, as DNA: TGCAGTGCTAGCCCCGGGCAGGGACACTACGAGCAGTACTTC.

Note on this clonotype: One end of the junction is discordant with germline, which a read error may explain. V is TRBV29-1 and J is TRBJ1-1, with TRBD1 matching over 10 bases. Germline CDR1 is SQVTM and CDR2 is ANQGSEA. CDR3 length: 16 residues. The CDR3 bases are TGCAGCGTTGAAGGGGACAGGGGAGGGATGAACACTGTAGCTTTCTTT. This encodes CSVEGDRGGMNTVAFF. The whole variable domain, filled in from reference TRBV29-1 and TRBJ1-1, reads SAVISQKPSRDICQRGTSLTIQCQVDSQVTMMFWYRQQPGQSLTLIATANQGSEATYESGFVIDKFPISRPNLTFSTLTVSNMSPEDSSIYLCSVEGDRGGMNTVAFFGQGTRLTVV.

The chain couples TRBV27 to TRBJ2-1, with 8 bases lining up with TRBD1. Trimming removed 2 bases from V and 7 bases from J; junction bases left unmatched: 1. The CDR3 sequence is 13 residues long. CDR1 and CDR2 from the germline V gene are MNHEY and SMNVEV (reference sequence). In DNA, the CDR3 is TGTGCCAGCAGTTTACAGGGGGCGAATGAGCAGTTCTTC. Translated: CASSLQGANEQFF.

The CDR3 reads CASWSGGTYNEQYF. The CDR3, as DNA: TGTGCCAGCTGGAGCGGGGGGACGTACAATGAGCAGTACTTC. The chain couples TRBV6-5 to TRBJ2-1; 9 nucleotides agree with TRBD2. The end of the DNA is better explained by TRBJ2-7, so the J call may be wrong. This CDR3 is 14 amino acids long. Germline V gene lookup returns CDR1 MNHEY and CDR2 SVGAGI.